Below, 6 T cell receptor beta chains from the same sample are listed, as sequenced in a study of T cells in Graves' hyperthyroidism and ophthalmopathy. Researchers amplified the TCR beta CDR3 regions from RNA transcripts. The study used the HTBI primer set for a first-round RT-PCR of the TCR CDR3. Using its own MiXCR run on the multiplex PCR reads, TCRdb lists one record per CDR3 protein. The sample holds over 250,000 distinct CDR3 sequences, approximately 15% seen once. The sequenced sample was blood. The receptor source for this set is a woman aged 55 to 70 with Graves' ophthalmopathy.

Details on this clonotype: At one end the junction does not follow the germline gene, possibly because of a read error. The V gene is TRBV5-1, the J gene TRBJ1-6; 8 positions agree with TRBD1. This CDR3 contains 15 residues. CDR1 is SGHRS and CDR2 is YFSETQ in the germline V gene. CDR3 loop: CASRDRQGYNSPLHF. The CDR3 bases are TGTGCCAGCAGGGACCGACAGGGGTATAATTCACCCCTCCACTTT.

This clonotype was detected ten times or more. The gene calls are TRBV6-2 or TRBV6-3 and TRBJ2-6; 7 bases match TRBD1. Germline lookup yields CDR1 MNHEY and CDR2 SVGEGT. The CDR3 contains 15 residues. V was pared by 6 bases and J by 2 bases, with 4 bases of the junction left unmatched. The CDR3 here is CASRTTGAGANVLTF. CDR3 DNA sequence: TGTGCCAGCAGAACAACAGGGGCTGGGGCCAACGTCCTGACTTTC.

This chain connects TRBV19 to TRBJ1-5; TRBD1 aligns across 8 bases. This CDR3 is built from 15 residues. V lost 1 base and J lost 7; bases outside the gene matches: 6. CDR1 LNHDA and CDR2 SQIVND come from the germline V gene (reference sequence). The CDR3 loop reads CASSIVRTGSQPQHF. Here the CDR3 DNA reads TGTGCCAGTAGTATAGTTCGGACAGGGAGCCAGCCCCAGCATTTT.

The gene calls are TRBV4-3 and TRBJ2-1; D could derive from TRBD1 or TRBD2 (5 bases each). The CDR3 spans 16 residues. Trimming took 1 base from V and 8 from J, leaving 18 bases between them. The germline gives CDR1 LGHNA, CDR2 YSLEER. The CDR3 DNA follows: TGCGCCAGCAGCCAAGGTGGGGCAGGGACGGCGTATGAGCAGTTCTTC. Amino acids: CASSQGGAGTAYEQFF.

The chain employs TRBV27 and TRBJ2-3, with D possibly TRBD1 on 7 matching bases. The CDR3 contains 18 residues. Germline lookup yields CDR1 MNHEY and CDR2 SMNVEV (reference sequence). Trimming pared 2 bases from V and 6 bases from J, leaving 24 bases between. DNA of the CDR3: TGTGCCAGCAGTTTAATCCCCCCCGGGCAGGGGGGATGGGATACGCAGTATTTT. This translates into CASSLIPPGQGGWDTQYF.

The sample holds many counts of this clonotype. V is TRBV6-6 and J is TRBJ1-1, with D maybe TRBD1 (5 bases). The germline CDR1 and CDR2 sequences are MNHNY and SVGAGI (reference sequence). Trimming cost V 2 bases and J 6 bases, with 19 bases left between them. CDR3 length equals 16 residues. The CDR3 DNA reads TGTGCCAGCAGTTACCACCGGGACCCGAGGCAAGCTGAAGCTTTCTTT. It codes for CASSYHRDPRQAEAFF.